The 21 T cell receptor beta chains reported below all come from one sample, sequenced in a study of vaccination effects on CD4 cells after COVID-19. Their antigens remain unidentified. ViraFEST used viral peptide pools to expand antigen-specific CD4+ T cells before sequencing. It was after around eleven days of culture that CD4+ T cells were isolated. Participants were given two doses of BNT162b2 or mRNA-1273 vaccine. The protocol was immunoSEQ multiplex PCR, while the TCRdb copy is restricted to in-frame clones and leaves out a portion. Of roughly 20,000 clones detected, 65% to 80% appear once; the ten largest clones hold 10% to 13%. The sample in question was CD4+ T cells from PBMCs cultured with HCoV-NL63 spike peptides, obtained after COVID-19 vaccination. All receptors come from a human donor who received a COVID-19 vaccine.

This clone appeared once. The chain couples TRBV10-1 to TRBJ2-1, with 7 bases aligning to TRBD2. Germline V gene sequence: CDR1 WNHNN, CDR2 SYGVQD (reference sequence). V gave up 1 base and J gave up 12 bases; unmatched junction bases: 12. The CDR3 runs to 15 residues. The CDR3 DNA sequence: TGCGCCAGCAGTGAGTATCGACTAGCCCTACTAATGCAGTTCTTC. Its protein is CASSEYRLALLMQFF.

This clone has only a few counts. This sequence joins TRBV6-5 and TRBJ1-1; tentatively, D is TRBD1 (5 bases). The V gene lost 6 bases and the J gene lost 0 bases, with 14 bases spanning the gap. CDR3 size: 15 residues. Germline V gives CDR1 MNHEY, CDR2 SVGAGI. For the CDR3, the DNA is TGTGCCAGCAGCTCAAGGGACGGAATGAACACTGAAGCTTTCTTT. This encodes CASSSRDGMNTEAFF.

In its sample, this clone was seen a few times. The chain recombines TRBV6-5 with TRBJ2-2; perhaps D is TRBD1 or TRBD2 (5 bases each). V dropped 2 bases and J dropped 5 bases, with 9 bases sitting between them. Germline V gene lookup returns CDR1 MNHEY and CDR2 SVGAGI. The CDR3 is made up of 14 amino acids. The CDR3 nucleotides read TGTGCCAGCAGTTACGGGGGAACGACCGGGGAGCTGTTTTTT. It codes for CASSYGGTTGELFF.

The chain carries TRBV25-1 and TRBJ2-3; 14 bases align to TRBD2. The ends lost 6 bases at V and 1 base at J; junction bases unmatched: 9. Per germline, CDR1 MGHDK and CDR2 SYGVNS. The CDR3 runs to 18 residues. The CDR3 loop reads CASRAGTSGRSGTDTQYF. CDR3 sequence (DNA): TGTGCCAGCAGGGCCGGGACTAGCGGGAGAAGTGGCACAGATACGCAGTATTTT.

The chain combines TRBV14 with TRBJ2-3, with D tentatively TRBD2 (5 bases). Per germline, CDR1 SGHDN and CDR2 FVKESK. This CDR3 is built from 14 residues. V shed 0 bases and J shed 7 bases, with 11 bases lying between them. The CDR3 loop is CASSQDHSGNTQYF. The DNA for the CDR3 is TGTGCCAGCAGCCAAGATCATTCGGGGAATACGCAGTATTTT.

The J gene is TRBJ1-2, the V gene TRBV7-2; D is possibly TRBD1 (5 bases). The V and J ends lost 0 bases and 1 base respectively, with 15 bases between them. The CDR3 consists of 17 residues. In germline, CDR1 is SGHTA, CDR2 FQGNSA. The CDR3 DNA sequence: TGTGCCAGCAGCTTAGCGTCGGGTAGGGGAGATAACTATGGCTACACCTTC. This sequence encodes CASSLASGRGDNYGYTF.

The chain links TRBV5-1 to TRBJ2-7, with TRBD1 as a possible D gene (6 bases). The germline CDR1 and CDR2 sequences are SGHRS and YFSETQ. The CDR3 runs to 14 residues. Trimming took 0 bases from V and 2 from J, leaving 9 bases between them. In DNA, the CDR3 is TGCGCCAGCAGCTTGGGACAGGTTACCTACGAGCAGTACTTC. It translates to CASSLGQVTYEQYF.

This rearrangement joins TRBV15 to TRBJ2-3; possible D gene TRBD2, 5 bases. CDR1 and CDR2 (germline): LNHNV, YYDKDF (reference sequence). The V end was cut by 1 base, the J end by 6 bases, with 17 bases between. The CDR3 runs 16 residues. The CDR3, as DNA: TGTGCCACCAGCAGAGTTGTAGCGTCGGAGCGGGATACGCAGTATTTT. This translates into CATSRVVASERDTQYF.

This clone occurred a few times. The chain recombines TRBV5-1 with TRBJ1-2; TRBD1 agrees at 9 bases. The junction had 16 bases not matched to a gene; V was cut back by 4 bases and J by 6 bases. This CDR3 comprises 17 residues. The germline gives CDR1 SGHRS, CDR2 YFSETQ. CDR3 bases: TGCGCCAGCAGCCCCCGGGACAGGGAGCTAAGGTCCAATGGCTACACCTTC. It codes for CASSPRDRELRSNGYTF.

In this sample, this clone turned up a few times. This chain uses TRBV29-1 with TRBJ1-1; D unclear. The germline gives CDR1 SQVTM, CDR2 ANQGSEA. The germline V and J ends were trimmed by 8 bases and 5 bases, with 9 bases remaining between them. CDR3 length: 10 amino acids. CDR3 bases: TGCAGCTACCAGGTAACTGAAGCTTTCTTT. As protein: CSYQVTEAFF.

The chain links TRBV3-1 (or the pseudogene TRBV3-2) to TRBJ2-7; 11 bases match TRBD2. The CDR3 extends over 18 amino acids. Germline CDR1 is LGHDT and CDR2 is YNNKEL (reference sequence). Germline trimming cut 0 bases from V and 4 bases from J; bases unmatched to any gene: 11. DNA for the CDR3: TGTGCCAGCAGCCAAGAGGCTAGCGGGAGGAGAGGTTTGTACGAGCAGTACTTC. Translating it yields CASSQEASGRRGLYEQYF.

V gene TRBV18 combines with J gene TRBJ2-7; no clear D. Germline loops: CDR1 KGHSH, CDR2 LQKENI. V lost 3 bases, J lost 2 bases, and 8 bases lay in between. This CDR3 contains 13 residues. The DNA of the CDR3 is TGTGCCAGCTCACCCTCTAATCCCTACGAGCAGTACTTC. Protein product: CASSPSNPYEQYF.

The J gene is TRBJ2-7, the V gene TRBV18, with D possibly TRBD2 on 5 matching bases. This CDR3 spans 14 amino acids. The V end was cut by 3 bases, the J end by 3 bases, with 12 bases between. The germline gives CDR1 KGHSH, CDR2 LQKENI. DNA of the CDR3: TGTGCCAGCTCACCGGGATCAGAGGGCTACGAGCAGTACTTC. Its protein is CASSPGSEGYEQYF.

This clone was seen a few times. The gene calls are TRBV5-6 and TRBJ1-1; TRBD1 matches 10 bases. The CDR3 contains 17 residues. V trimming: 4 bases; J trimming: 5 bases; junction bases outside the gene matches: 14. Germline V gene sequence: CDR1 SGHDT, CDR2 YYEEEE. For the CDR3, the DNA is TGTGCCAGCAGCCAAAGACAGGGGGCCTTTATCGGAACTGAAGCTTTCTTT. Protein sequence: CASSQRQGAFIGTEAFF.

The chain employs TRBV6-4 and TRBJ2-6; D is undetermined. This CDR3 has 14 residues. Looked up from germline, CDR1 is MRHNA and CDR2 is SNTAGT. Trimming shortened V by 2 bases and J by 4 bases, and 6 bases separated the two germline ends. The DNA of the CDR3 is TGTGCCAGCAGTGACAGGGCCGGGGCCAACGTCCTGACTTTC. Translation: CASSDRAGANVLTF.

The rearrangement links TRBV28 to TRBJ2-3; the D call may be TRBD1 or TRBD2 (5 bases each). The CDR3 length is 16 residues. Germline V gene data show CDR1 as MDHEN and CDR2 as SYDVKM. Trimming removed 7 bases from V and 1 base from J, with 18 bases in between. CDR3 in amino acids: CASTVPRGRGTDTQYF. In nucleotides, the CDR3 is TGTGCCAGCACCGTACCACGGGGCAGGGGCACAGATACGCAGTATTTT.

This chain joins TRBV5-4 and TRBJ1-2, with TRBD1 matching over 7 bases. Germline CDR1 SGHNT, CDR2 YYREEE (reference sequence). The CDR3 has 16 amino acids. After removal of 5 bases from V and 5 bases from J, the junction contained 15 bases not matched to a gene. The CDR3 spells CASSLSGTATFYGYTF. The CDR3 region has the DNA TGTGCCAGCAGTCTATCCGGGACAGCGACATTTTATGGCTACACCTTC.

The rearrangement uses TRBV10-1 and TRBJ2-7; D perhaps matches TRBD1 (5 bases). The CDR3 extends over 13 amino acids. V was shortened by 5 bases and J by 5 bases, with 13 bases between the two germline ends. CDR1 and CDR2 (germline): WNHNN, SYGVQD (reference sequence). The CDR3 nucleotides are TGCGCCAGCAGTCAGGGTGGTAGCCACGAGCAGTACTTC. As protein: CASSQGGSHEQYF.

This clone came up a few times. This chain connects TRBV6-4 to TRBJ2-3; TRBD1 agrees at 11 bases. CDR1 is MRHNA and CDR2 is SNTAGT in the germline V gene. V dropped 4 bases and J dropped 3; count of bases not matched to a gene: 3. The CDR3 sequence is 15 residues long. CDR3 nucleotides: TGTGCCAGCAGTGGAGGACAGGGGGCTACAGATACGCAGTATTTT. It specifies CASSGGQGATDTQYF.

The V call is TRBV18, the J call TRBJ1-2, with unresolved D. The CDR3 spans 13 residues. V was cut by 2 bases and J by 6 bases, with 10 bases left in between. CDR1 and CDR2 (germline): KGHSH, LQKENI. The CDR3 bases are TGTGCCAGCTCACCAGCGGGGAGAGATGGCTACACCTTC. The encoded protein is CASSPAGRDGYTF.

The chain combines TRBV19 with TRBJ2-7; 7 bases agree with TRBD1. V was clipped by 3 bases and J by 2 bases; unmatched bases: 4. CDR3 length: 14 amino acids. Germline lookup yields CDR1 LNHDA and CDR2 SQIVND (reference sequence). CDR3 coding DNA: TGTGCCAGTAGTATGACAGGGAGTCCCTACGAGCAGTACTTC. It translates to CASSMTGSPYEQYF.